This T cell receptor beta chain stems from a study of T-cell reconstitution after alpha-beta-depleted transplantation in children. Germline CDR1 reads MDHEN; CDR2 reads SYDVKM. The V end lost 2 bases, the J end lost 6 bases, and 8 bases lay between the germline ends. This CDR3 is 12 amino acids long. As it was prepared, the TCRbeta library received unique molecular identifiers. TCRdb reprocessed the PCR reads via MiXCR and lists one record per CDR3 protein. The sample has approximately 980,000 distinct CDR3 sequences, about 30% seen once. This clonotype was seen ten or more times. This specimen was PBMCs, mostly from graft donor cells, taken 360 days after TCRalphabeta/CD19-depleted stem cell transplant. The chain links TRBV28 to TRBJ2-7; perhaps TRBD1 as D (5 bases). The source is a boy under two years old who had a stem cell transplant for SCID, so the T cells may come from the graft donor. The chain's CDR3 is CASSLRGLEQYF. The CDR3 DNA reads TGTGCCAGCAGTTTAAGGGGCCTCGAGCAGTACTTC. The full variable domain, its missing parts supplied by reference TRBV28 and TRBJ2-7, is DVKVTQSSRYLVKRTGEKVFLECVQDMDHENMFWYRQDPGLGLRLIYFSYDVKMKEKGDIPEGYSVSREKKERFSLILESASTNQTSMYLCASSLRGLEQYFGPGTRLTVT.